Listed here are 10 T cell receptor beta chains from one sample, sequenced in a study of CD8+CD57+ T cells in acquired aplastic anemia. TCR beta VDJ and CDR3 profiling used genomic DNA as template. One entry per CDR3 protein, called by TCRdb with MiXCR from the reads. The sample holds 300,000 or so distinct CDR3 sequences, around three fifths seen once. The specimen sequenced was sorted CD4+, CD8+, or CD8+CD57+ T cells (not recorded which) from PBMCs. The source is a human donor with severe aplastic anemia or a healthy control (not recorded which).

The chain carries TRBV7-8 and TRBJ2-4, with 9 bases matching TRBD1. The CDR3 is 14 amino acids. Germline V CDR1 and CDR2: SGHVS, FQNEAQ. V gave up 5 bases and J gave up 7 bases; unmatched junction bases: 6. CDR3 nucleotide sequence: TGTGCCAGCAGCCGGACAGGGGCAGCGAACATTCAGTACTTC. This encodes CASSRTGAANIQYF.

The gene calls are TRBV28 and TRBJ1-2; D is unresolved. This CDR3 spans 14 amino acids. V lost 2 bases, J lost 3 bases, and 10 bases lay in between. Per the germline V gene, CDR1 is MDHEN and CDR2 is SYDVKM. The CDR3 here is CASSLRWLDYGYTF. CDR3 DNA sequence: TGTGCCAGCAGTTTAAGGTGGCTGGACTATGGCTACACCTTC.

The CDR3 nucleotides read TGTGCCAGCAGTGATCAGGGTGTAGGGCAGTTCTTC. Amino acid sequence: CASSDQGVGQFF. The chain is built from TRBV25-1 and TRBJ2-1; D may be TRBD1 (5 bases). The CDR3 totals 12 residues. The V end lost 3 bases, the J end lost 12 bases, and 12 bases lay between the germline ends. Per germline, CDR1 MGHDK and CDR2 SYGVNS.

The chain recombines TRBV24-1 with TRBJ2-3, with 8 nucleotides matching TRBD1. Trimming removed 9 bases from V and 6 bases from J; junction bases left unmatched: 7. The CDR3 covers 13 residues. The germline CDR1 and CDR2 sequences are KGHDR and SFDVKD. The CDR3 region is CATLTGARDTQYF. Written as DNA, the CDR3 is TGTGCCACCCTGACAGGGGCGAGGGATACGCAGTATTTT.

The chain combines TRBV12-3 or TRBV12-4 with TRBJ2-5, with TRBD2 identical over 7 bases. V gave up 5 bases and J gave up 2 bases; unmatched junction bases: 8. The CDR3 is made up of 15 amino acids. DNA for the CDR3: TGTGCCAGCAGTGACTCCGGGACTACGCAAGAGACCCAGTACTTC. Translating gives CASSDSGTTQETQYF.

Only one count was recorded for this clonotype. This chain connects TRBV5-1 to TRBJ1-4, with 7 bases fitting TRBD1. Germline lookup yields CDR1 SGHRS and CDR2 YFSETQ. Unmatched junction bases numbered 4, after V lost 5 bases and J lost 6 bases. CDR3 length equals 13 residues. In DNA form, the CDR3 reads TGCGCCAGCAGTTTCCAGGGGGATGAAAAACTGTTTTTT. Protein sequence: CASSFQGDEKLFF.

V usage is TRBV20-1 and J usage is TRBJ1-5; D unclear. Between the trimmed V and J ends, which lost 8 bases and 6 bases, there was a span of 8 bases. The CDR3 covers 10 residues. Per the germline V gene, CDR1 is DFQATT and CDR2 is SNEGSKA (reference sequence). The DNA for the CDR3 is TGCAGTTGGGGATTTCAGCCCCAGCATTTT. Its translation is CSWGFQPQHF.

Concerning this clonotype itself: This clone may be a read error of a much larger clone one base away. This chain joins TRBV6-6 and TRBJ2-7; a possible D gene is TRBD1 (8 bases). The CDR3 covers 16 residues. Germline CDR1 MNHNY, CDR2 SVGAGI (reference sequence). The V and J ends lost 2 bases and 6 bases respectively, with 20 bases between them. The chain's CDR3 is CASSYPYRGGNCEQYF. CDR3 in DNA: TGTGCCAGCAGTTACCCGTACAGGGGGGGGAACTGCGAGCAGTACTTC.

This clonotype was observed at least ten times. The chain combines TRBV7-3 with TRBJ2-2; 7 bases align to TRBD1. The germline gives CDR1 SGHTA, CDR2 FQGTGA. The CDR3 has 13 residues. V lost 4 bases and J lost 7; bases outside the gene matches: 3. CDR3 in amino acids: CASSSDRVGELFF. The CDR3 nucleotides read TGTGCCAGCAGCTCCGACAGGGTCGGGGAGCTGTTTTTT. Looking up the rest from reference TRBV7-3 and TRBJ2-2 gives the full variable domain: GAGVSQTPSNKVTEKGKYVELRCDPISGHTALYWYRQSLGQGPEFLIYFQGTGAADDSGLPNDRFFAVRPEGSVSTLKIQRTERGDSAVYLCASSSDRVGELFFGEGSRLTVL.

A single count supports this clonotype. DNA for the CDR3: TGTGCCAGCAGCTTCCTCGAGGGAAACTATAATTCACCCCTCCACTTT. This gives the protein CASSFLEGNYNSPLHF. This rearrangement joins TRBV7-9 to TRBJ1-6; no clear D. From germline, CDR1 is SEHNR and CDR2 FQNEAQ (reference sequence). V was cut by 3 bases and J by 3 bases, with 12 bases left in between. This CDR3 has 16 amino acids.